This T cell receptor (beta chain) was recorded in a study of shared clonotypes between healthy human individuals. Study background: Per-donor plates numbered three CD4 naive, three CD4 memory, two CD8 naive and one CD8 memory.

An even split of each subset's genomic DNA across several immunoSEQ plates was performed. Clones were read by immunoSEQ multiplex PCR, and TCRdb kept only the in-frame ones, dropping some. The data hold approximately 940,000 clones, with more than 75% observed a single time. This CDR3 region has 12 residues. Germline lookup yields CDR1 SGHVS and CDR2 FQNEAQ. The V end lost 1 base, the J end lost 6 bases, and 5 bases lay between the germline ends. This clone was seen just once. The sequencing input was memory CD4+ T cells sorted from blood. Regarding subset: CD45RA-negative fraction. This chain joins TRBV7-8 and TRBJ2-3; D gene ambiguous. This TCR came from a man younger than 30 in good health. The CDR3: CASSLGLDTQYF. The CDR3 nucleotides read TGTGCCAGCAGCTTAGGCCTGGATACGCAGTATTTT.